The clone carrying this T cell receptor beta chain was found many times. Certain patients were not enrolled. These were patients with other autoimmune diseases, uncontrolled infections, pregnancy or lactation. These data originate in a study of Graves' ophthalmopathy and Graves' hyperthyroidism. The study amplified TCR beta CDR3 regions using RNA transcripts. After a first-round RT-PCR with HTBI primers, a second-round multiplex PCR was run. TCRdb re-called the multiplex PCR reads with MiXCR, one entry per CDR3 protein. The sample includes about 550,000 distinct CDR3 sequences, less than 45% of them seen just once. Germline V gene data show CDR1 as SGHTA and CDR2 as FQGNSA. Deletions cut 2 bases from V and 2 bases from J, with 10 bases between. This CDR3 is built from 15 residues.

The clonotype was recovered from an adult man with Graves' hyperthyroidism. Sequencing used peripheral blood or thyroid tissue (not recorded which). V usage is TRBV7-2 and J usage is TRBJ1-5; the D is unclear. The CDR3 DNA reads as TGTGCCAGCAGCTTATATGGGTTACGCAATCAGCCCCAGCATTTT. Its translation is CASSLYGLRNQPQHF.